The source of this T cell receptor (beta chain) is a study of siplizumab effects on memory and regulatory T cells. Study results and caveats: Alloreactive sequences whose origin lay in unstimulated CD4+ memory cells were significantly reduced by siplizumab.

A word on this clone: Its antigen is unknown.

The table came from immunoSEQ multiplex PCR; TCRdb's copy has only in-frame clones and leaves some out. The sample lists 70,000 to 90,000 clones, around 93% seen once, with over 4% in the top ten. Germline-derived CDR1 and CDR2 are MDHEN and SYDVKM. Trimming removed 5 bases from V and 4 bases from J, with 14 bases in between. The CDR3 is 14 residues long. Sample: CD8+ T cells sorted from blood. The origin of this receptor is a human donor in good health. The rearrangement joins TRBV28 to TRBJ1-1; D possibly corresponds to TRBD1 (5 bases). CDR3 nucleotides: TGTGCCAGCAGTAACGTCGGGGGAGGCACTGAAGCTTTCTTT. Translating gives CASSNVGGGTEAFF.